Below, 28 T cell receptor beta chains from the same sample are listed, as sequenced in a study of blood T cells in healthy people across ages. Using a J-beta primer mix together with a sample-barcoded 5' primer, a second PCR was run for roughly 7 to 12 cycles. TCRdb re-called the 5' RACE reads with MiXCR, one entry per CDR3 protein. This table has about 1.8 million distinct CDR3 sequences, around 48% appearing once. Input material: blood. These TCRs come from a woman aged 40 to 55 in good health.

This sequence joins TRBV9 and TRBJ2-3; D not certain. Germline V gives CDR1 SGDLS, CDR2 YYNGEE. Trimming shortened V by 4 bases and J by 4 bases, and 16 bases separated the two germline ends. This CDR3 has 15 residues. CDR3 sequence (DNA): TGTGCCAGCAGCCTCCGAGATAGATTTTCAGATACGCAGTATTTT. Translation gives CASSLRDRFSDTQYF.

This clonotype was recorded once. CDR3 bases: TGCGCCAGCGCAACTAGCGGGGCCAATGAGCAGTACTTC. It translates to CASATSGANEQYF. The chain is built from TRBV5-1 and TRBJ2-1; 10 bases line up with TRBD2. The DNA end lines up better with TRBJ2-7; the J call may be wrong. Germline V lookup: CDR1 SGHRS, CDR2 YFSETQ. This CDR3 contains 13 residues.

This clonotype was seen many times. The chain uses TRBV7-2 and TRBJ2-6; no reliable D call. The germline V gene encodes CDR1 SGHTA and CDR2 FQGNSA. The CDR3 runs 13 residues. V dropped 2 bases and J dropped 11 bases, with 10 bases sitting between them. The DNA of the CDR3 is TGTGCCAGCAGCTTATTTCGTAGTGACGTCCTGACTTTC. Its protein is CASSLFRSDVLTF.

This clonotype has only a few counts. The V gene is TRBV24-1, the J gene TRBJ2-5; 7 positions agree with TRBD1. Germline V gives CDR1 KGHDR, CDR2 SFDVKD. V shed 2 bases and J 5 bases; nucleotides not matched to a gene: 7. CDR3 length: 15 residues. The CDR3 protein is CATSDYRGSGETQYF. CDR3 DNA sequence: TGTGCCACCAGTGATTACAGGGGTTCCGGGGAGACCCAGTACTTC.

The gene calls are TRBV11-1 and TRBJ2-6; TRBD1 might be the D (6 bases). CDR3 length: 20 amino acids. Trimming shortened V by 8 bases and J by 1 base, and 27 bases separated the two germline ends. Germline values: CDR1 SGHAT, CDR2 FQDESV (reference sequence). The CDR3: CASATLGQHVGASGANVLTF. As DNA, the CDR3 is TGTGCCAGCGCTACGCTTGGACAGCATGTTGGGGCATCTGGGGCCAACGTCCTGACTTTC.

The chain uses TRBV2 and TRBJ2-3, with 9 positions matching TRBD1. The CDR3 loop spans 15 amino acids. The germline CDR1 and CDR2 sequences are SNHLY and FYNNEI. J gave up 4 bases and V 6 bases, and 8 bases lay outside the gene matches. The CDR3 loop is CASSLGQGNADTQYF. CDR3 bases: TGTGCCAGCAGCCTGGGACAGGGTAATGCAGATACGCAGTATTTT.

This clonotype was found a few times. The chain has TRBV5-1 and TRBJ1-2, with 7 nucleotides matching TRBD1. The V gene's germline CDR1 is SGHRS and CDR2 YFSETQ. The CDR3 runs to 14 residues. V lost 2 bases, J lost 5 bases, and 6 bases stayed unmatched. The CDR3 sequence is CASSFGTARYGYTF. CDR3 in DNA: TGCGCCAGCAGCTTCGGGACAGCTAGATATGGCTACACCTTC.

V usage is TRBV6-6 and J usage is TRBJ1-2; D unresolved. With 7 bases removed from V and 1 base from J, the gap between germline ends came to 16 bases. Germline V gives CDR1 MNHNY, CDR2 SVGAGI (reference sequence). The CDR3 extends over 15 amino acids. The CDR3, as DNA: TGTGCCAGCACCAGTAAAGAGGGCAGTAACTATGGCTACACCTTC. Translating gives CASTSKEGSNYGYTF.

The CDR3 sequence: CSAREGPGWINEKLFF. In DNA, the CDR3 is TGCAGTGCTAGAGAGGGTCCGGGTTGGATTAATGAAAAACTGTTTTTT. The chain couples TRBV20-1 to TRBJ1-4; D unresolved. Germline V gene lookup returns CDR1 DFQATT and CDR2 SNEGSKA (reference sequence). The length of the CDR3 is 16 residues. V lost 0 bases to trimming and J lost 4 bases, with 15 bases between them.

The chain employs TRBV9 and TRBJ2-1, with 9 bases fitting TRBD1. V trimming: 4 bases; J trimming: 7 bases; junction bases outside the gene matches: 21. Germline values: CDR1 SGDLS, CDR2 YYNGEE. The CDR3 has 19 residues. The CDR3 sequence is CASSLLRDRAFGYTNEQFF. In DNA, the CDR3 is TGTGCCAGCAGCTTGCTCCGGGACAGGGCATTCGGTTATACAAATGAGCAGTTCTTC.

The chain links TRBV7-9 to TRBJ1-6; 7 bases match TRBD1. In germline, CDR1 is SEHNR, CDR2 FQNEAQ (reference sequence). The CDR3 loop spans 15 amino acids. V lost 5 bases, J lost 13 bases, and 14 bases stayed unmatched. DNA for the CDR3: TGTGCCAGCAGCGGGGGAGCAGGGGGTTTTGAGCCCCTCCACTTT. Encoded protein: CASSGGAGGFEPLHF.

The chain is built from TRBV6-6 and TRBJ1-2; no firm D call. Per germline, CDR1 MNHNY and CDR2 SVGAGI (reference sequence). There are 13 residues in the CDR3. Trimming left V 7 bases short and J 3 bases short, with 12 bases between. Here the CDR3 reads CASTREVDYGYTF. DNA for the CDR3: TGTGCCAGCACCCGGGAGGTGGACTATGGCTACACCTTC.

The rearrangement joins TRBV20-1 to TRBJ1-2; TRBD1 might be the D (5 bases). Germline V CDR1 and CDR2: DFQATT, SNEGSKA (reference sequence). The CDR3 is 12 amino acids. V lost 5 bases, J lost 6 bases, and 13 bases lay in between. CDR3 region: CSAPGTNDGYTF. CDR3 bases: TGCAGTGCTCCCGGGACCAATGATGGCTACACCTTC.

The J gene is TRBJ2-4, the V gene TRBV5-1; 12 nucleotides align to TRBD1. The assigned J gene may be wrong: the sequence end matches TRBJ2-7 better. This CDR3 comprises 15 residues. Looked up from germline, CDR1 is SGHRS and CDR2 is YFSETQ. The CDR3: CASSFGTGGMDEQYF. CDR3 DNA sequence: TGCGCCAGCAGCTTTGGGACAGGGGGCATGGACGAGCAGTACTTC.

V usage is TRBV20-1 and J usage is TRBJ2-1; D may match TRBD1 or TRBD2 (7 bases each). Trimming removed 4 bases at V and 8 bases at J, with 21 bases between. Germline lookup yields CDR1 DFQATT and CDR2 SNEGSKA (reference sequence). The CDR3 is made up of 15 amino acids. The CDR3 nucleotides read TGCAGTGCTACGACGGAGGGAGGGGGCTTCGATGAGCAGTTCTTC. This gives the protein CSATTEGGGFDEQFF.

J is TRBJ2-7 and V is TRBV6-1, with D perhaps TRBD1 or TRBD2 (5 bases each). V lost 5 bases to trimming and J lost 1 base, with 12 bases between them. CDR3 length equals 14 residues. CDR1 and CDR2 (germline): MNHNS, SASEGT. CDR3 protein: CASSYGDPSYEQYF. CDR3 sequence (DNA): TGTGCCAGCAGTTATGGGGACCCATCCTACGAGCAGTACTTC.

Only a few counts were recorded for this clonotype. The gene calls are TRBV7-2 and TRBJ2-5, with TRBD2 matching 9 bases. The V gene's germline CDR1 is SGHTA and CDR2 FQGNSA. V shed 8 bases and J 1 base; nucleotides not matched to a gene: 8. This CDR3 comprises 15 residues. CDR3 DNA: TGTGCCAGCGGATTTAGCGGGGGACCCCAAGAGACCCAGTACTTC. Protein sequence: CASGFSGGPQETQYF.

DNA for the CDR3: TGCGCCAGCAGTCGCGACAGGGTCCGGAACACCGGGGAGCTGTTTTTT. Protein product: CASSRDRVRNTGELFF. The chain couples TRBV5-1 to TRBJ2-2; TRBD1 matches at 7 bases. Trimming removed 5 bases from V and 1 base from J; junction bases left unmatched: 8. CDR1 and CDR2 from the germline V gene are SGHRS and YFSETQ. This CDR3 has 16 amino acids.

The gene calls are TRBV5-6 and TRBJ2-1; D is uncertain. CDR1 SGHDT and CDR2 YYEEEE come from the germline V gene. This CDR3 region has 15 residues. Trimming took 0 bases from V and 2 from J, leaving 9 bases between them. CDR3: CASSLGWGTYNEQFF. The DNA for the CDR3 is TGTGCCAGCAGCTTGGGTTGGGGAACCTACAATGAGCAGTTCTTC.

Only a few counts were recorded for this clonotype. This rearrangement joins TRBV6-2 or TRBV6-3 to TRBJ2-5; a possible D gene is TRBD1 (5 bases). Germline V gives CDR1 MNHEY, CDR2 SVGEGT. Trimming removed 8 bases from V and 4 bases from J, with 20 bases in between. The CDR3 is 15 amino acids. CDR3 in amino acids: CASASGRVHLETQYF. The CDR3 bases are TGTGCCAGCGCCTCAGGCAGGGTTCATCTAGAGACCCAGTACTTC.

This clonotype was counted between two and nine times. The gene calls are TRBV9 and TRBJ2-3; 8 nucleotides match TRBD1. Germline V gives CDR1 SGDLS, CDR2 YYNGEE. Losses at the gene ends were 4 bases for V and 0 bases for J; bases not matched to a gene: 7. The CDR3 loop spans 16 amino acids. The DNA of the CDR3 is TGTGCCAGCAGCCTAGAACAGGGGGTGAGCACAGATACGCAGTATTTT. Residues: CASSLEQGVSTDTQYF.

The chain links TRBV20-1 to TRBJ2-5; 7 bases map to TRBD1. Unmatched junction bases numbered 7, after V lost 4 bases and J lost 5 bases. Germline lookup yields CDR1 DFQATT and CDR2 SNEGSKA (reference sequence). CDR3 length equals 13 residues. The CDR3, as DNA: TGCAGTGCTATTGGCCAGGGGGAGGAGACCCAGTACTTC. This sequence encodes CSAIGQGEETQYF.

This chain uses TRBV20-1 with TRBJ2-3, with D perhaps TRBD1 or TRBD2 (6 bases each). The germline V and J ends were trimmed by 0 bases and 11 bases, with 21 bases remaining between them. Germline V gene data show CDR1 as DFQATT and CDR2 as SNEGSKA (reference sequence). The CDR3 is 15 amino acids. CDR3 in amino acids: CSARDSQGGFSKQYF. CDR3 bases: TGCAGTGCTAGAGATTCACAAGGGGGGTTTAGCAAGCAGTATTTT.

This clonotype was seen more than once but under ten times. One end of the junction does not line up with germline, which may come from a read error. The rearrangement uses TRBV20-1 and TRBJ2-7; D is perhaps TRBD2 (5 bases). From germline, CDR1 is DFQATT and CDR2 SNEGSKA (reference sequence). The CDR3 contains 13 residues. CDR3 residues: CSTRAVAGYEQYF. The CDR3 bases are TGCAGTACTAGAGCGGTGGCGGGCTACGAGCAGTACTTC.

The V call is TRBV3-1, the J call TRBJ1-2; possibly TRBD1 for D (5 bases). The CDR3 consists of 14 residues. Germline V gene sequence: CDR1 LGHDT, CDR2 YNNKEL (reference sequence). V was clipped by 1 base and J by 4 bases, with 10 bases between them. The chain's CDR3 is CASSQAGTPYGYTF. In DNA, the CDR3 is TGTGCCAGCAGCCAAGCCGGGACTCCCTATGGCTACACCTTC.

This chain links TRBV5-6 with TRBJ2-1, with 8 bases aligning to TRBD1. The J segment lost 7 bases and the V segment lost 0 bases, leaving 9 bases of the junction unmatched. This CDR3 has 16 amino acids. Germline loops: CDR1 SGHDT, CDR2 YYEEEE. CDR3 amino acids: CASSLVDRDNGNEQFF. Written as DNA, the CDR3 is TGTGCCAGCAGCTTGGTGGACAGGGATAACGGGAATGAGCAGTTCTTC.

In this sample, this clonotype turned up a few times. The chain couples TRBV3-1 to TRBJ1-2, with 7 positions matching TRBD1. V shed 0 bases, J shed 0 bases, and the junction held 10 bases outside the gene matches. The CDR3 length is 18 residues. Germline CDR1 reads LGHDT; CDR2 reads YNNKEL (reference sequence). The DNA of the CDR3 is TGTGCCAGCAGCCAAGATCGGGGGCGGCAGGGGGCTAACTATGGCTACACCTTC. Protein product: CASSQDRGRQGANYGYTF.

The chain uses TRBV20-1 and TRBJ2-4, with 9 bases fitting TRBD1. CDR3 size: 15 residues. After removal of 0 bases from V and 8 bases from J, the junction contained 8 bases not matched to a gene. The germline gives CDR1 DFQATT, CDR2 SNEGSKA (reference sequence). The CDR3 bases are TGCAGTGCTAGAGATCGAGGGACAGGGATTGACATTCAGTACTTC. Protein sequence: CSARDRGTGIDIQYF.